This T cell receptor (beta chain) was sequenced for a study of cytomegalovirus exposure and HLA in healthy donors (dated by TCRdb to the late 2010s). For the wider study: An earlier analysis of several hundred of the donors reported about 280 Gb of sequence data and about 120 million unique TCR beta sequences obtained from some 200 million T cells. An earlier analysis of around 580 of the donors used high-throughput TCR beta sequencing to judge whether each TCR beta V gene segment behaved as functional or pseudogenic. Four to six DR-DQ haplotypes were handled as single units for association and clustering, since linkage in the cohort was strong. A separate validation cohort of over 95 different subjects was used in addition to the roughly 670-subject first cohort. In a later analysis, previously published TCR beta repertoires from about 640 donors were re-analyzed and high-resolution HLA genotyping was added so that TCR occurrence patterns could be studied. The study was designed to test whether signatures of past pathogen exposure could be identified by cataloging public T cell receptors. The study combined high-throughput TCR immunosequencing, statistical association of individual TCRs with disease status, and machine learning to predict cytomegalovirus infection status. Donor age, sex, ethnicity and CMV serostatus were compiled alongside the repertoire data. Typing coverage varied by locus: roughly 620-640 donors for A, B, C, DRB1 and DQB1; some 520 for DQA1; approximately 570 for DPA1; some 470 for DPB1. Of the roughly 400 genotyped donors, 65% to 90% fell in the genetic ancestry cluster associated with self-reported Caucasian donors. The later analysis used no new phenotypic data to find candidate immune exposures, relying instead on TCR beta sequences and their occurrence across donors. A later genetic analysis took genome-wide SNP genotypes for about three fifths of the 666 donors and used that subset as a discovery cohort. An early release covering some 640 HLA-typed donors comprised about 300 gigabases of sequencing data and around 80 million unique TCR sequences. All discovery cohort repertoires had been generated on a single sequencing platform. The study used immunosequencing to profile the T cell repertoires of several hundred subjects and linked those repertoires to cytomegalovirus serostatus. HLA typing included class I and class II loci at four-digit resolution. Among 350 to 400 genotyped donors of the cohort, an average of around 240,000 unique TCR beta nucleotide sequences were sequenced per donor, roughly 18% of them non-productive. Overall results and qualifications from the work: A further reported finding was that TCR beta sequences accurately predicted the HLA-A and HLA-B alleles for most subjects in the first cohort. When HLA alleles, especially DR and DQ, strongly co-occurred, attributing TCR associations to individual alleles was difficult. Compared with equally common non-associated chains, HLA-associated TCR beta chains in a later analysis were more clonally expanded and had lower generation probabilities. Across donors, most TCR sequences were observed very rarely, whereas some public TCRs were present in many individuals. Broadly in line with IMGT annotations, most TCR beta V segments showed up in productive rearrangements about 87% or about 30% of the time in an earlier analysis of about 500 of the donors. Several of the top co-occurrence clusters appeared to be linked to parvovirus B19, influenza, CMV and Epstein-Barr virus, according to a later analysis. In vitro tests confirmed that a few of the cytomegalovirus-associated TCR beta chains recognize cytomegalovirus antigens. In a later genetic analysis, fewer N-insertions in productive TCRs were reported among donors in an Asian-associated ancestry cluster than the roughly 710-donor mean. Presence/absence analyses assumed roughly uniform sequencing depth across donors, an assumption that may not hold. In this cohort, only TCR beta chains were sequenced, and detectable features were limited by the absence of alpha or paired-chain data. CMV serostatus was the only immune exposure information available for the cohort. V-gene and J-gene trimming of TCR beta chains was associated with a missense DCLRE1C variant in a later genetic analysis, and the association was replicated in an independent cohort. The study gave a list of roughly 150 TCR beta chains associated with cytomegalovirus. The classifier was reported to diagnose cytomegalovirus status with high specificity and sensitivity in both the original and validation cohorts. Linkage disequilibrium might explain the correlated functional status among segregating V segments, but an unknown experimental factor could not be excluded. The sequencing pipeline was judged likely to have produced a cluster of highly shared sequence variants as a technical artifact. According to the authors, the approach could potentially be generalized to other disease states and immunological phenotypes. Because some donors lacked HLA typing at each locus, the association tests relied only on the typed subset. Most CMV-associated TCR beta chains appeared to be HLA-restricted in a later analysis, and the HLA associations seemed to be driven largely by CMV exposure. A later analysis associated 17,000 or so TCR beta sequences with specific HLA alleles at a false discovery rate of 0.05. In a later analysis, TCR association rates were found to vary across HLA loci, with the most associated TCRs seen for DRB1 alleles and the fewest for HLA-C alleles. The earlier analysis of approximately 540 of the donors excluded 15 to 20 rarely observed V segments, including chromosome 9 orphons, because counts were too low.

The cohort was made up of approximately 670 healthy bone marrow donors. At the time of sampling, all cohort members were nominally healthy, though unrecorded immune exposures were likely present. The donor tested CMV seropositive and was one of the 289 seropositive cohort members. Every donor gave a peripheral blood sample, and the peripheral blood mononuclear cells from that sample were used for TCR beta sequencing. Genomic DNA extraction from the blood cell samples was performed with the Qiagen DNeasy Blood Extraction Kit. This clone is a singleton in its sample. Which antigen it targets is not known. The sample holds no much larger clone one base away, and base qualities are not on file. Libraries were constructed by the immunoSEQ multiplex PCR assay. For the multiplex PCR, a mixture combining 60 forward primers for TCR Vbeta segments and 13 reverse primers for TCR Jbeta segments was used. The CDR3 region of rearranged TCR beta genes was amplified from genomic DNA with a multiplex PCR assay. The amplified TCR beta libraries were sequenced on the Illumina HiSeq System as 87-base-pair reads. From the authors' description of their analysis: A later analysis tallied around 87 million unique TCR beta chains across the 650 to 750 repertoires, and about 12 million of those chains were shared by two or more donors. A nearest-neighbor algorithm error-corrected the raw reads and collapsed the reads into unique sequences, merging closely related sequences to remove PCR and sequencing errors. CDR3 sequences were aligned to IMGT reference sequences to assign V, D and J gene segments. For a sequence to be retained, a match of at least six nucleotides to both a V gene segment and a J gene segment was required. A rearrangement counted as productive if the CDR3 had no stop codons and remained in frame with V and J, and every other rearrangement counted as non-productive. Following IMGT convention, CDR3 was defined as the stretch from the second conserved V-encoded cysteine to the conserved J-encoded phenylalanine. In an earlier analysis of roughly 610 of the donors, sequences lacking an unambiguous match to a single V gene segment were excluded. An earlier analysis of several hundred of the donors called V segments functional above 56.7% productive rearrangements and segregating when the between-donor standard deviation exceeded 5%. A statistical classification framework was built to diagnose cytomegalovirus status from the catalog of TCR beta chain sequences. V and J gene assignment, in a later analysis, came from comparing TCR nucleotide sequences with IMGT/GENE-DB human TR gene sequences. Using the TCRdist pipeline, a later analysis assigned CDR3 sequences along with most-parsimonious VDJ recombination scenarios. In a later analysis, each TCR beta chain was defined by its CDR3 amino acid sequence together with its V-gene family, and reads lacking a unique V-gene family were excluded. In a later analysis, 500 to 700 highly shared, low-generation-probability nucleotide sequences were removed to address suspected cross-contamination and a sequencing artifact. For each public chain, a later analysis derived a clonal expansion index from normalized ranks of inferred template counts within each repertoire. In a later analysis, generation probabilities were computed with a VDJ recombination model fitted to out-of-frame rearrangements, and the resulting probabilities were checked against IGoR. Hypergeometric tests were used in a later analysis to score TCR-TCR, TCR-HLA and TCR-CMV co-occurrence, with a repertoire-size bias correction applied to the TCR pairs. A later analysis estimated false discovery rates by permuting HLA or CMV assignments 20 times. A later analysis grouped co-occurring TCRs with DBSCAN, adding TCRdist sequence similarity when clustering within HLA-allele-positive subsets. For co-occurrence clustering, repertoires with fewer than 30,000 or more than 120,000 public chains were excluded, along with four or five repertoires with anomalous nucleotide sharing. TCRdb provides this immuneACCESS table in a form limited to in-frame rearrangements. Some clones are lacking; in checked studies, under half of them reflect an unresolved V gene, and why the rest are absent is not known. V and J calls plus clone size are reproduced from that table; the DNA served to infer D and trimming. This sample has 150,000 to 200,000 clones in its table, and 80% to 90% of those were observed once. The ten largest account for 4.8% of the sample.

Sequenced material: PBMCs. This receptor was identified in a girl aged 5-17 years in good health and CMV-seropositive.

Here is the DNA: TGTGCCAGCAGCCTTGAAGCGCAGGGGGGCAATCAGCCCCAGCATTTT. This yields the protein CASSLEAQGGNQPQHF. The chain employs TRBV4-2 and TRBJ1-5; 7 central bases correspond to TRBD1. In the germline V gene, CDR1 corresponds to LGHNA and CDR2 to YNFKEQ. For this chain, trimming is 4 bases at the V end and 2 bases at the J end, and the number of junction bases without a gene match is 8. The CDR3 runs 16 amino acids, cysteine and phenylalanine included. CDR3 DNA is the only sequence kept; it has 48 bases, read in frame from the first base.